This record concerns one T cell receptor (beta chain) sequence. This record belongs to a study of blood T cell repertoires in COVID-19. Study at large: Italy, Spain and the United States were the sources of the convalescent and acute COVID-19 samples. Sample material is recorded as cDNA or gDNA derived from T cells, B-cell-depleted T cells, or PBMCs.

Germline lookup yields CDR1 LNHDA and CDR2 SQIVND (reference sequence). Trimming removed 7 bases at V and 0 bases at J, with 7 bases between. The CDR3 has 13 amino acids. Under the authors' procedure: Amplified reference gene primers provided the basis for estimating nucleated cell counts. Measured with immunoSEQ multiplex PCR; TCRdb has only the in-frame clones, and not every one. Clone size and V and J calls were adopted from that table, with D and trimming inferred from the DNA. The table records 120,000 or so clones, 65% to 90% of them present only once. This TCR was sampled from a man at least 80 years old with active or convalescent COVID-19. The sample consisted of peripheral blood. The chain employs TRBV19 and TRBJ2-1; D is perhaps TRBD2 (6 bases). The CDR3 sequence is CASTGSSYNEQFF. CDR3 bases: TGTGCCAGTACCGGGAGCTCCTACAATGAGCAGTTCTTC.